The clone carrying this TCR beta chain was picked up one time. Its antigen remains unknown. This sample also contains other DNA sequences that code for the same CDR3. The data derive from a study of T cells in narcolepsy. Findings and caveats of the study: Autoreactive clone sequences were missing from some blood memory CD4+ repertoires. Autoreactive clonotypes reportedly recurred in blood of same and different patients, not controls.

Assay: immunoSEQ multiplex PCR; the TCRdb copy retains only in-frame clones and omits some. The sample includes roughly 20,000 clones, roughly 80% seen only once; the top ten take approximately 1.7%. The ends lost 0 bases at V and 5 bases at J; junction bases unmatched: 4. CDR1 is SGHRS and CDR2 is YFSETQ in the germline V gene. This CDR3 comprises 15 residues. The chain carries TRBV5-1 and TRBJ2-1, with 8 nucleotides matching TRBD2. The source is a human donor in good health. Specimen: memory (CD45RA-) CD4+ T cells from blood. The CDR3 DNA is TGCGCCAGCAGCTTGGTTCTAGCGGGTAACAATGAGCAGTTCTTC. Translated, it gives CASSLVLAGNNEQFF.